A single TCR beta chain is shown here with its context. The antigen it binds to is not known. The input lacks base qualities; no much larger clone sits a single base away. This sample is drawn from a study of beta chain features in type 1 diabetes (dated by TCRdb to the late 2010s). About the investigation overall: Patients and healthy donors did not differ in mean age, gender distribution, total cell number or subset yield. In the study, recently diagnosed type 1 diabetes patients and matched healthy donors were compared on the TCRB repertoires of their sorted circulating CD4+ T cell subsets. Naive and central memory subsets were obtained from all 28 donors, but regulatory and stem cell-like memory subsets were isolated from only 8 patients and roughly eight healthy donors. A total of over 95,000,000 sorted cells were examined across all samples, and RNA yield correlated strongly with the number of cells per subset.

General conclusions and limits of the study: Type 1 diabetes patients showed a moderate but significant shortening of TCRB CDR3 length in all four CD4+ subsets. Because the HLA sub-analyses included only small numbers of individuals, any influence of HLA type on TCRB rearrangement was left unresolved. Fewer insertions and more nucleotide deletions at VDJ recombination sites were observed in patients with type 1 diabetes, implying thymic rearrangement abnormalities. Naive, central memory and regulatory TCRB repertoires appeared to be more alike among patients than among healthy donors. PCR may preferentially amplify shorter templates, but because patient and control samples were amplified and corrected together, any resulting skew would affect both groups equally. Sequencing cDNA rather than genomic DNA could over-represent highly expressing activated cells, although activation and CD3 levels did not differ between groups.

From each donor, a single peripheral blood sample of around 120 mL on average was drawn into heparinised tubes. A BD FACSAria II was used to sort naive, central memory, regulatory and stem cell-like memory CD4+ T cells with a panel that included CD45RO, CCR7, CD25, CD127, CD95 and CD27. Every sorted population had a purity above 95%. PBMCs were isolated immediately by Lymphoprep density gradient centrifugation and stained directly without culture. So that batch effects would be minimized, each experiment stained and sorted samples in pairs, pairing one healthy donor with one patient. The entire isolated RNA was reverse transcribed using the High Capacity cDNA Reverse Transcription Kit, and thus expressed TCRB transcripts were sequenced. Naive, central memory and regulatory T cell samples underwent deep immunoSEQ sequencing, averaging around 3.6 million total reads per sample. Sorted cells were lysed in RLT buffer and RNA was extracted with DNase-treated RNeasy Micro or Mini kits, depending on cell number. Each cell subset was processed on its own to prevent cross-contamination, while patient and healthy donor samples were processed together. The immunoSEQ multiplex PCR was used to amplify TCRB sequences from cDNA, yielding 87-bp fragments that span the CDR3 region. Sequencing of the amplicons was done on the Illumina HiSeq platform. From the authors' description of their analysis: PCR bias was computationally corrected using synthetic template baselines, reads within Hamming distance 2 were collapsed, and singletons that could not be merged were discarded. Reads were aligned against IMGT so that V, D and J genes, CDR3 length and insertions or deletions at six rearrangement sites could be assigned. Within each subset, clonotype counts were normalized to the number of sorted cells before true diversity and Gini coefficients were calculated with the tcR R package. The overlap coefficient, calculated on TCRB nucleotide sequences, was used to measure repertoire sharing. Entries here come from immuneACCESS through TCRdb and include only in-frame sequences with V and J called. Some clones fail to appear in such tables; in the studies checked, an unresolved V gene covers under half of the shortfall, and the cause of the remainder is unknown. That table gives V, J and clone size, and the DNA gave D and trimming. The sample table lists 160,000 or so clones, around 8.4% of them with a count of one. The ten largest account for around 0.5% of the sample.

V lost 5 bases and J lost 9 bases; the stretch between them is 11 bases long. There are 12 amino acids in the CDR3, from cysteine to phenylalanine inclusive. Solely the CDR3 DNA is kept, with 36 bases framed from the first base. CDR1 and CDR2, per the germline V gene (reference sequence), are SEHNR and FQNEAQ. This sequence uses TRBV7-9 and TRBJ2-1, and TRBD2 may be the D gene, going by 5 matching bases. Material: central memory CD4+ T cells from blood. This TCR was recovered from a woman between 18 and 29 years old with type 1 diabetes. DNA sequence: TGTGCCAGCAGCCCGCCTGGGAGTGAGCAGTTCTTC. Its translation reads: CASSPPGSEQFF.